These 20 T cell receptor beta chains were all obtained from the same sample, sequenced in a study of technical replicates of blood from several donors. Method: immunoSEQ multiplex PCR; TCRdb's copy keeps in-frame clones and lacks some. Of about 14,000 clones in the sample, around 86% were seen once. The sample comprised PBMCs. These TCRs come from a human donor in good health.

This chain uses TRBV27 with TRBJ2-7; 8 nucleotides match TRBD1. Germline values: CDR1 MNHEY, CDR2 SMNVEV (reference sequence). This CDR3 comprises 14 residues. V gave up 7 bases and J gave up 0 bases; unmatched junction bases: 5. CDR3 amino acids: CASTDRGSSYEQYF. CDR3 bases: TGTGCCAGCACCGACAGGGGTAGCTCCTACGAGCAGTACTTC.

This clone was seen more than once but under ten times. This rearrangement joins TRBV6-1 to TRBJ2-1, with TRBD1 as a possible D gene (7 bases). The CDR3 runs 14 residues. Trimming removed 7 bases at V and 2 bases at J, with 12 bases between. Per germline, CDR1 MNHNS and CDR2 SASEGT. In nucleotides, the CDR3 is TGTGCCAGCAAAACAGGGGAGGCCTACAATGAGCAGTTCTTC. It translates to CASKTGEAYNEQFF.

This chain connects TRBV7-2 to TRBJ2-1, with a weak D call TRBD2 (6 bases). Trimming removed 1 base from V and 4 bases from J, with 11 bases in between. The CDR3 consists of 15 residues. Germline V lookup: CDR1 SGHTA, CDR2 FQGNSA. CDR3 loop: CASSLDSGGYNEQFF. As DNA, the CDR3 is TGTGCCAGCAGCTTAGATAGCGGAGGGTACAATGAGCAGTTCTTC. The whole variable domain, remainder taken from reference TRBV7-2 and TRBJ2-1, is GAGVSQSPSNKVTEKGKDVELRCDPISGHTALYWYRQSLGQGLEFLIYFQGNSAPDKSGLPSDRFSAERTGGSVSTLTIQRTQQEDSAVYLCASSLDSGGYNEQFFGPGTRLTVL.

The chain employs TRBV7-9 and TRBJ2-7; 8 bases line up with TRBD1. CDR1 and CDR2 (germline): SEHNR, FQNEAQ (reference sequence). V lost 4 bases, J lost 4 bases, and 9 bases stayed unmatched. This CDR3 comprises 15 residues. The CDR3 DNA reads TGTGCCAGCAGCTCCACACAGGGGGTAGGGTACGAGCAGTACTTC. Translated: CASSSTQGVGYEQYF.

The rearrangement uses TRBV6-1 and TRBJ1-2; D is unclear. The CDR3 spans 14 residues. Germline V gives CDR1 MNHNS, CDR2 SASEGT. Between the trimmed V and J ends, which lost 1 base and 5 bases, there was a span of 11 bases. CDR3 coding DNA: TGTGCCAGCAGTGAAGGTACAAGACTATATGGCTACACCTTC. It encodes CASSEGTRLYGYTF.

The rearrangement uses TRBV18 and TRBJ1-1, with TRBD1 as a possible D gene (6 bases). The CDR3 has 13 amino acids. Trimming shortened V by 8 bases and J by 0 bases, and 10 bases separated the two germline ends. Germline V lookup: CDR1 KGHSH, CDR2 LQKENI. The CDR3 reads CASQGQLNTEAFF. In DNA, the CDR3 is TGTGCCAGCCAAGGACAGCTGAACACTGAAGCTTTCTTT. Based on the CDR3 plus reference TRBV18 and TRBJ1-1, the full variable domain is NAGVMQNPRHLVRRRGQEARLRCSPMKGHSHVYWYRQLPEEGLKFMVYLQKENIIDESGMPKERFSAEFPKEGPSILRIQQVVRGDSAAYFCASQGQLNTEAFFGQGTRLTVV.

V gene TRBV7-8 combines with J gene TRBJ2-2; 10 nucleotides align to TRBD1. CDR1 and CDR2 (germline): SGHVS, FQNEAQ. J lost 3 bases, V lost 3 bases, and 1 base had no gene match. The CDR3 consists of 15 residues. This CDR3 is CASSLGTGDTGELFF. DNA for the CDR3: TGTGCCAGCAGCTTGGGGACAGGGGACACCGGGGAGCTGTTTTTT.

V and J are TRBV18 and TRBJ2-2; 7 positions match TRBD1. The J segment lost 5 bases and the V segment lost 4 bases, leaving 7 bases of the junction unmatched. Per the germline V gene, CDR1 is KGHSH and CDR2 is LQKENI. There are 15 residues in the CDR3. CDR3 in DNA: TGTGCCAGCTCACGAATGGACAGGCAGACCGGGGAGCTGTTTTTT. Protein sequence: CASSRMDRQTGELFF.

The CDR3 protein is CASSIILTRGPYNEQFF. DNA of the CDR3: TGTGCCAGCAGTATAATCCTGACTAGGGGGCCGTACAATGAGCAGTTCTTC. This chain connects TRBV27 to TRBJ2-1; possibly TRBD1 for D (7 bases). The CDR3 has 17 amino acids. CDR1 MNHEY and CDR2 SMNVEV come from the germline V gene (reference sequence). V was pared by 5 bases and J by 4 bases, with 21 bases between.

The CDR3 protein is CASSLGTSGSAYNEQFF. CDR3 bases: TGTGCCAGCAGCCTCGGGACTAGCGGGAGTGCCTACAATGAGCAGTTCTTC. The chain couples TRBV5-6 to TRBJ2-1, with 14 nucleotides matching TRBD2. Losses at the gene ends were 4 bases for V and 2 bases for J; bases not matched to a gene: 5. Germline V gene data show CDR1 as SGHDT and CDR2 as YYEEEE. This CDR3 contains 17 residues.

The genes are TRBV15 and TRBJ2-1; weak D call: TRBD2 (6 bases). Trimming removed 0 bases at V and 1 base at J, with 7 bases between. This CDR3 spans 15 amino acids. From germline, CDR1 is LNHNV and CDR2 YYDKDF (reference sequence). The CDR3 is CATSREAGSYNEQFF. The DNA of the CDR3 is TGTGCCACCAGCAGAGAGGCGGGGTCCTACAATGAGCAGTTCTTC.

The chain couples TRBV5-1 to TRBJ1-2; possibly TRBD1 for D (6 bases). The V end was cut by 0 bases, the J end by 8 bases, with 14 bases between. The CDR3 is 14 residues long. Germline V gene lookup returns CDR1 SGHRS and CDR2 YFSETQ. The CDR3 reads CASSLGLTGGGYTF. CDR3 nucleotide sequence: TGCGCCAGCAGCTTGGGGTTGACAGGAGGAGGCTACACCTTC.

This clone was counted a few times. The rearrangement links TRBV21-1 to TRBJ1-2. TRBV21-1 is classified as a pseudogene. The CDR3 is 12 amino acids. CDR3 in amino acids: CASSPGGYGYTF. CDR3 nucleotides: TGTGCCAGCAGCCCGGGAGGCTATGGCTACACCTTC.

The gene calls are TRBV5-6 and TRBJ2-3; 8 nucleotides agree with TRBD2. Germline CDR1 is SGHDT and CDR2 is YYEEEE. The V segment lost 0 bases and the J segment 1 base; nucleotides outside the gene matches: 1. This CDR3 has 15 residues. Here the CDR3 reads CASSLAGGGTDTQYF. In DNA, the CDR3 is TGTGCCAGCAGCTTGGCGGGAGGGGGCACAGATACGCAGTATTTT.

The table lists this clone with a count of one. The chain recombines TRBV30 with TRBJ2-5, with TRBD2 matching over 12 bases. Germline CDR1 is GTSNPN and CDR2 is SVGIG (reference sequence). The CDR3 covers 18 residues. The V and J ends lost 2 bases and 0 bases, in that order; junction bases with no gene match: 10. The CDR3 region is CAWSLTRTSGTNQETQYF. CDR3 nucleotide sequence: TGTGCCTGGAGTCTCACAAGGACTAGCGGGACAAACCAAGAGACCCAGTACTTC.

The rearrangement links TRBV6-1 to TRBJ2-7; 7 bases are shared with TRBD2. V shed 3 bases, J shed 5 bases, and the junction held 10 bases outside the gene matches. The CDR3 is 15 residues long. The V gene's germline CDR1 is MNHNS and CDR2 SASEGT. The CDR3 loop is CASSDGAGAPHEQYF. For the CDR3, the DNA is TGTGCCAGCAGTGATGGGGCGGGAGCCCCGCACGAGCAGTACTTC.

The J gene is TRBJ2-6, the V gene TRBV30; TRBD2 agrees at 8 bases. V gave up 0 bases and J gave up 1 base; unmatched junction bases: 5. The germline CDR1 and CDR2 sequences are GTSNPN and SVGIG (reference sequence). The CDR3 extends over 17 amino acids. CDR3 protein: CAWSVLVAGSGANVLTF. The CDR3 DNA follows: TGTGCCTGGAGTGTTTTGGTAGCGGGATCTGGGGCCAACGTCCTGACTTTC.

This chain links TRBV7-2 with TRBJ2-7; the D gene is possibly TRBD2 (6 bases). The germline V and J ends were trimmed by 4 bases and 3 bases, with 19 bases remaining between them. Germline values: CDR1 SGHTA, CDR2 FQGNSA. The CDR3 covers 16 residues. The CDR3 DNA follows: TGTGCCAGCAGCTCAGGATTAGGTCTAGCGAGCTACGAGCAGTACTTC. Protein sequence: CASSSGLGLASYEQYF.

The chain couples TRBV19 to TRBJ1-5; 7 bases agree with TRBD1. The CDR3 spans 14 residues. J lost 6 bases, V lost 5 bases, and 7 bases had no gene match. The germline CDR1 and CDR2 sequences are LNHDA and SQIVND (reference sequence). The CDR3 region is CASSAKGAGQPQHF. In DNA form, the CDR3 reads TGTGCCAGTAGTGCCAAGGGGGCCGGTCAGCCCCAGCATTTT.

The chain carries TRBV30 and TRBJ2-4, with TRBD2 as a possible D gene (7 bases). The CDR3 length is 17 residues. Per germline, CDR1 GTSNPN and CDR2 SVGIG (reference sequence). V lost 7 bases and J lost 0, with 22 bases in between. The CDR3 nucleotides read TGTGCCTCCGCCGGGGGGAGACAGGATCTAGCCAAAAACATTCAGTACTTC. It specifies CASAGGRQDLAKNIQYF.